These T cell receptor beta chains were read from a single sample in a study of OX40 agonist ivuxolimab in advanced cancers. The protocol was immunoSEQ multiplex PCR, while the TCRdb copy is restricted to in-frame clones and leaves out a portion. The sample lists approximately 74,000 clones, 80% to 95% occurring once. Sequencing used CD4+ or CD8+ T cells sorted from blood, obtained in a trial of the OX40 agonist ivuxolimab. The receptor set was obtained from an adult with an advanced solid tumor such as melanoma, head and neck, liver or kidney cancer. CDR3s include the opening cysteine and the closing phenylalanine or tryptophan. Each record gives: J gene, V gene, D gene, clone size, CDR3 protein, CDR3 DNA. D genes are given only for firm matches. Clone size is given for some rows only: seen once, a few or many times, or a class if the clone is expanded.

>TRBJ1-1|TRBV2|.|few
CASSNRVQAFF
TGTGCCAGCAGCAACAGGGTTCAAGCTTTCTTT
>TRBJ2-7|TRBV28|.|.
CASSPRGGAYEQYF
TGTGCCAGCAGCCCCAGGGGGGGCGCCTACGAGCAGTACTTC
>TRBJ2-3|TRBV6-5|.|.
CASSYIGTDTQYF
TGTGCCAGCAGTTACATCGGAACAGATACGCAGTATTTT
>TRBJ2-1|TRBV4-1|TRBD2|.
CASRMGLAGNEQFF
TGCGCCAGCAGAATGGGACTAGCGGGCAATGAGCAGTTCTTC
>TRBJ2-7|TRBV5-4|TRBD1|.
CASRDRDSYEQYF
TGTGCCAGCAGGGACAGGGATTCCTACGAGCAGTACTTC
>TRBJ1-2|TRBV5-5|.|.
CASSLEMGQGGYGYTF
TGTGCCAGCAGCTTGGAAATGGGCCAAGGGGGCTATGGCTACACCTTC
>TRBJ2-7|TRBV11-1|TRBD1|.
CASSPPRGQWGEQYF
TGTGCCAGCAGCCCACCCCGGGGACAGTGGGGCGAGCAGTACTTC
>TRBJ2-6|TRBV6-5|.|.
CASSYSSGYPFDLTF
TGTGCCAGCAGTTACTCGTCAGGGTATCCCTTTGACCTGACTTTC
>TRBJ2-1|TRBV7-9|.|.
CASSQDKSGIQEQFF
TGTGCCAGCAGCCAAGATAAGTCAGGTATTCAGGAGCAGTTCTTC
>TRBJ2-7|TRBV27|.|once
CASSMTGRPAYEQYF
TGTGCCAGCAGTATGACGGGACGCCCAGCCTACGAGCAGTACTTC
>TRBJ1-1|TRBV7-2|.|.
CASSLASPGEAFF
TGTGCCAGCAGCTTAGCCTCCCCGGGTGAAGCTTTCTTT
>TRBJ2-3|TRBV11-2|TRBD2|once
CASSFRAGGIDTQYF
TGTGCCAGCAGCTTCCGGGCGGGGGGGATAGATACGCAGTATTTT
>TRBJ1-2|TRBV27|TRBD1|.
CASSLNQGGNYGYTF
TGTGCCAGCAGTTTAAACCAGGGGGGCAACTATGGCTACACCTTC
>TRBJ2-5|TRBV18|TRBD1|.
CASSLPGQVGETQYF
TGTGCCAGCTCACTCCCGGGACAGGTGGGGGAGACCCAGTACTTC
>TRBJ1-1|TRBV10-3|.|.
CAISDRVFQSTEAFF
TGTGCCATCAGTGATCGTGTCTTCCAGAGCACTGAAGCTTTCTTT
>TRBJ2-1|TRBV5-1|.|once
CASSEEPHNEQFF
TGCGCCAGCAGCGAGGAACCTCACAATGAGCAGTTCTTC
>TRBJ1-6|TRBV4-1|.|.
CATGRGDNSPLHF
TGCGCCACCGGACGGGGCGACAATTCACCCCTCCACTTT
>TRBJ2-1|TRBV2|TRBD2|.
CASSESWRGGSNEQFF
TGTGCCAGCAGTGAGAGTTGGCGGGGGGGCTCCAATGAGCAGTTCTTC
>TRBJ1-1|TRBV15|.|.
CATSRSDLRGYATEAFF
TGTGCCACCAGCAGATCAGATTTGCGGGGGTATGCCACTGAAGCTTTCTTT
>TRBJ2-1|TRBV6-1|.|.
CASRSRAVILNEQFF
TGTGCCAGCAGAAGTCGAGCGGTGATCCTCAATGAGCAGTTCTTC
>TRBJ2-2|TRBV9|.|.
CASSVVPGTGANTGELFF
TGTGCCAGCAGCGTAGTCCCCGGAACGGGCGCGAACACCGGGGAGCTGTTTTTT
>TRBJ2-1|TRBV7-9|TRBD2|.
CASSLGAGRGREQFF
TGTGCCAGCAGCTTAGGAGCGGGGCGAGGGCGTGAGCAGTTCTTC
>TRBJ2-7|TRBV29-1|.|.
CSAAGTFPYEQYF
TGCAGCGCTGCCGGGACTTTCCCCTACGAGCAGTACTTC
>TRBJ1-1|TRBV27|.|.
CASSLSPGSEAFF
TGTGCCAGCAGTTTATCGCCTGGGTCTGAAGCTTTCTTT
>TRBJ2-1|TRBV6-5|TRBD2|.
CASHPGGNNEQFF
TGTGCCAGCCATCCGGGGGGGAACAATGAGCAGTTCTTC
>TRBJ2-6|TRBV7-9|TRBD2|.
CASSLERGRSGANVLTF
TGTGCCAGCAGCTTAGAGCGGGGCCGCTCTGGGGCCAACGTCCTGACTTTC
>TRBJ2-7|TRBV28|.|.
CASSTLTNSYEQYF
TGTGCCAGCAGCACTCTGACAAATTCCTACGAGCAGTACTTC
>TRBJ2-1|TRBV27|TRBD2|.
CASSILAGGGEVYEQFF
TGTGCCAGCAGTATACTAGCGGGGGGGGGTGAAGTTTATGAGCAGTTCTTC
>TRBJ1-1|TRBV7-9|.|once
CASSLAGATEAFF
TGTGCCAGCAGCTTAGCAGGGGCAACTGAAGCTTTCTTT
>TRBJ2-5|TRBV6-1|TRBD1|.
CASSDGTGYIETQYF
TGTGCCAGCAGTGACGGGACAGGGTATATCGAGACCCAGTACTTC
>TRBJ2-2|TRBV7-9|.|.
CASSSGTSAETGELFF
TGTGCCAGCAGCTCTGGGACATCCGCGGAGACCGGGGAGCTGTTTTTT
>TRBJ2-5|TRBV14|.|.
CASSQASGSQETQYF
TGTGCCAGCAGCCAAGCGAGCGGCTCGCAAGAGACCCAGTACTTC
>TRBJ1-1|TRBV6-5|.|.
CASSYGPVTEAFF
TGTGCCAGCAGTTACGGGCCAGTAACTGAAGCTTTCTTT
>TRBJ2-5|TRBV19|TRBD2|.
CASSRPGLATETQYF
TGTGCCAGTAGTAGACCGGGACTAGCGACAGAGACCCAGTACTTC
>TRBJ2-1|TRBV5-1|.|.
CASSLGASSYNEQFF
TGCGCCAGCAGCTTGGGAGCAAGCTCCTACAATGAGCAGTTCTTC
>TRBJ2-5|TRBV19|.|.
CASSIGVAGRGQYF
TGTGCCAGTAGTATAGGCGTTGCGGGTCGGGGCCAGTACTTC
>TRBJ1-2|TRBV19|.|once
CASSIWGRSGGYTF
TGTGCCAGTAGTATTTGGGGCAGATCCGGAGGCTACACCTTC
>TRBJ2-3|TRBV19|TRBD2|.
CASSMTSGRMDTQYF
TGTGCCAGTAGTATGACTAGCGGGAGAATGGATACGCAGTATTTT
>TRBJ1-1|TRBV4-3|.|.
CASSQDGGYEAFF
TGCGCCAGCAGCCAAGATGGGGGGTATGAAGCTTTCTTT
>TRBJ1-5|TRBV19|.|once
CASSIQDSWLAAQHF
TGTGCCAGTAGTATACAGGACAGCTGGCTAGCAGCCCAGCATTTT
>TRBJ1-1|TRBV14|.|once
CASSQGLWSEAFF
TGTGCCAGCAGCCAAGGGCTGTGGAGTGAAGCTTTCTTT
>TRBJ1-5|TRBV13|.|.
CASSSSLLGRNQPQHF
TGTGCCAGCAGCTCTTCCCTTTTGGGACGAAATCAGCCCCAGCATTTT
>TRBJ2-1|TRBV4-2|.|.
CASSPGTPQGQFF
TGTGCCAGCAGCCCTGGGACCCCTCAGGGACAGTTCTTC
>TRBJ2-2|TRBV19|.|.
CASSPGIVTGELFF
TGTGCCAGTAGCCCCGGGATAGTCACCGGGGAGCTGTTTTTT
>TRBJ2-1|TRBV5-4|TRBD2|.
CASSSGLAGGSYNEQFF
TGTGCCAGCAGCTCGGGACTAGCGGGGGGGAGTTACAATGAGCAGTTCTTC
>TRBJ2-7|TRBV28|TRBD1|once
CASSRRGQGAQYF
TGTGCCAGCAGCCGACGAGGACAGGGTGCGCAGTACTTC
>TRBJ2-1|TRBV9|.|.
CASTPSGKGGANEQFF
TGTGCCAGCACCCCCTCAGGAAAGGGGGGGGCCAATGAGCAGTTCTTC
>TRBJ2-7|TRBV19|.|.
CASSNGQRARLSEQYF
TGTGCCAGTAGTAACGGACAACGGGCACGCCTTTCCGAGCAGTACTTC
>TRBJ2-1|TRBV19|TRBD2|.
CASTGLAGAISSYNEQFF
TGTGCCAGTACTGGACTAGCGGGGGCCATCTCCTCCTACAATGAGCAGTTCTTC
>TRBJ2-1|TRBV4-1|TRBD1|.
CASSQPGQGSGEQFF
TGCGCCAGCAGCCAACCAGGACAGGGGAGCGGCGAGCAGTTCTTC